These T cell receptor beta chains were read from a single sample in a study of CD8 T cells in ankylosing spondylitis. TCRdb itself ran the 5' RACE reads through MiXCR, one entry per CDR3 protein. The sample includes some 340,000 distinct CDR3 sequences, approximately 15% seen only once; the top ten take roughly 0.99%. Material: blood, either unsorted or a sorted T cell fraction (not recorded which). The receptors were gathered from a male donor with ankylosing spondylitis or in good health (not recorded which). The CDR3 runs from the conserved cysteine through the conserved F or W. Fields, in order: D gene, clone size, V gene, J gene, CDR3 protein, CDR3 DNA. The D gene is left open where the match is weak. Expanded clones are given a class, and other clones once, few, many or no size at all.

>-|few|TRBV7-9|TRBJ1-6
CASSLPSAEVNSPLHF
TGTGCCAGCAGCTTACCCTCGGCCGAGGTGAATTCACCCCTCCACTTT
>-|few|TRBV29-1|TRBJ1-1
CSALSGTEAFF
TGCAGCGCCCTCAGCGGCACTGAAGCTTTCTTT
>-|-|TRBV28|TRBJ1-5
CASLGDAQHF
TGTGCCAGCCTAGGTGACGCCCAGCATTTT
>-|-|TRBV5-4|TRBJ2-1
CASSLMGSSEHDEQFF
TGTGCCAGCAGCTTGATGGGGAGTAGCGAACACGATGAGCAGTTCTTC
>-|many|TRBV7-9|TRBJ2-5
CASSRRETQYF
TGTGCCAGCAGCCGCCGGGAGACCCAGTACTTC
>TRBD2|-|TRBV29-1|TRBJ2-7
CSVEGERTSARGEQYF
TGCAGCGTTGAAGGTGAACGGACTAGCGCTAGAGGGGAGCAGTACTTC
>-|-|TRBV20-1|TRBJ2-5
CSARDAGRGTQYF
TGCAGTGCTAGAGACGCGGGCCGGGGGACCCAGTACTTC
>-|few|TRBV25-1|TRBJ1-2
CASSDTITYYGYTF
TGTGCCAGCAGTGATACCATTACGTACTATGGCTACACCTTC
>-|-|TRBV30|TRBJ2-2
CAWNTHTGELFF
TGTGCCTGGAATACACACACCGGGGAGCTGTTTTTT
>TRBD1|-|TRBV4-1|TRBJ1-5
CASSLSGAGQGALNSNQPQHF
TGCGCCAGCTCCCTTTCCGGGGCGGGACAGGGGGCTTTGAATAGCAATCAGCCCCAGCATTTT
>TRBD2|few|TRBV20-1|TRBJ2-1
CSASFSGSGNEQFF
TGCAGTGCTAGTTTTAGCGGGAGCGGGAATGAGCAGTTCTTC
>TRBD2|-|TRBV10-1|TRBJ2-1
CASSESGRRDNEQFF
TGCGCCAGCAGTGAAAGCGGGAGGAGGGATAATGAGCAGTTCTTC
>TRBD1|-|TRBV28|TRBJ2-3
CASSLGTGEGTDTQYF
TGTGCCAGCAGTTTAGGGACAGGGGAAGGGACAGATACGCAGTATTTT
>-|few|TRBV6-1|TRBJ2-5
CASSADREGETQYF
TGTGCCAGCAGTGCCGACAGGGAGGGGGAGACCCAGTACTTC
>TRBD2|few|TRBV9|TRBJ2-7
CASSVETSHEQYF
TGTGCCAGCAGCGTAGAGACTAGCCATGAGCAGTACTTC
>-|few|TRBV5-1|TRBJ1-5
CASSPEDGPNQPQHF
TGCGCCAGCAGCCCGGAGGACGGTCCCAATCAGCCCCAGCATTTT
>-|few|TRBV4-1|TRBJ2-1
CASSQGTTLSYNERFF
TGCGCCAGCAGCCAAGGGACCACTCTCTCCTACAATGAGCGGTTCTTC
>TRBD1|few|TRBV6-1|TRBJ1-2
CASRTGQGADYGYTF
TGTGCCAGCAGAACCGGACAGGGGGCGGACTATGGCTACACCTTC
>TRBD1|few|TRBV27|TRBJ2-7
CATRTTGGKEQYF
TGTGCCACCAGAACCACAGGGGGAAAGGAGCAGTACTTC
>-|-|TRBV12-3/TRBV12-4|TRBJ2-6
CASARQSLGANVLTF
TGTGCCAGCGCTAGGCAATCCCTGGGGGCCAACGTCCTGACTTTC
>-|-|TRBV29-1|TRBJ2-7
CSVGLGGVEQYF
TGCAGCGTTGGGCTGGGGGGTGTTGAGCAGTACTTC
>-|many|TRBV5-1|TRBJ1-1
CASSPSGGSTEAFF
TGCGCCAGCAGCCCCTCTGGGGGGTCCACTGAAGCTTTCTTT
>-|few|TRBV7-2|TRBJ2-5
CASRFAEGHQETQYF
TGTGCCAGCAGATTCGCCGAAGGACACCAAGAGACCCAGTACTTC
>-|-|TRBV24-1|TRBJ2-3
CATSDWGSRDTQYF
TGTGCCACCAGTGACTGGGGGTCGCGAGATACGCAGTATTTT
>TRBD1|few|TRBV29-1|TRBJ1-1
CSLSKSGTVNTEAFF
TGCAGCCTCTCAAAGAGCGGGACAGTAAACACTGAAGCTTTCTTT
>-|many|TRBV5-1|TRBJ1-2
CASSLEGLGGYTF
TGCGCCAGCAGCTTGGAGGGGCTTGGAGGCTACACCTTC
>-|-|TRBV6-1|TRBJ1-1
CATHRGRNTEAFF
TGTGCCACCCACCGGGGCAGGAACACTGAAGCTTTCTTT
>-|few|TRBV7-2|TRBJ2-1
CASSPGAGYNEQFF
TGTGCCAGCAGCCCCGGGGCCGGGTACAATGAGCAGTTCTTC
>TRBD2|-|TRBV11-3|TRBJ2-1
CASSLDGTSGSSEQFF
TGTGCCAGCAGCTTAGACGGGACTAGCGGGAGTAGCGAGCAGTTCTTC
>-|few|TRBV12-3/TRBV12-4|TRBJ2-3
CASRPVGADTQYF
TGTGCCAGCCGTCCAGTCGGTGCAGATACGCAGTATTTT
>TRBD1|-|TRBV9|TRBJ1-4
CASSYSQGGNEKLFF
TGTGCCAGCAGCTACTCACAGGGGGGAAATGAAAAACTGTTTTTT
>-|-|TRBV25-1|TRBJ1-6
CASSEQDNSPLHF
TGTGCCAGCAGTGAGCAGGATAATTCACCCCTCCACTTT
>-|-|TRBV28|TRBJ2-7
CASSPPVGGKYEQYF
TGTGCCAGCAGCCCTCCCGTGGGGGGCAAATACGAGCAGTACTTC
>TRBD2|-|TRBV5-1|TRBJ2-3
CAGRRAGEDADTQYF
TGCGCCGGCAGACGGGCGGGGGAAGATGCAGATACGCAGTATTTT
>TRBD2|-|TRBV12-3/TRBV12-4|TRBJ2-1
CASSLPRRLAGGNNEQFF
TGTGCCAGCAGTTTACCAAGGCGCCTAGCGGGGGGCAACAATGAGCAGTTCTTC
>-|few|TRBV27|TRBJ2-2
CASKGLGANTGELFF
TGTGCCAGCAAGGGCTTGGGCGCGAACACCGGGGAGCTGTTTTTT
>-|few|TRBV6-5|TRBJ2-1
CASSYAESSYNEQFF
TGTGCCAGCAGTTACGCGGAGAGCTCCTACAATGAGCAGTTCTTC
>-|few|TRBV3-1|TRBJ1-5
CASSQGVQGAQPQHF
TGTGCCAGCAGCCAAGGGGTACAAGGGGCTCAGCCCCAGCATTTT
>-|-|TRBV29-1|TRBJ1-1
CSVDPGGSFSEAFF
TGCAGCGTTGATCCTGGGGGCAGTTTCTCTGAAGCTTTCTTT
>TRBD1|-|TRBV12-3/TRBV12-4|TRBJ1-2
CASSPHPGQGFYGYTF
TGTGCCAGCAGTCCACACCCGGGACAGGGTTTCTATGGCTACACCTTC
>-|-|TRBV12-3/TRBV12-4|TRBJ2-1
CASSSPFWGRATYNEQFF
TGTGCCAGCAGTTCCCCCTTCTGGGGGCGGGCCACCTACAATGAGCAGTTCTTC
>TRBD2|-|TRBV12-3/TRBV12-4|TRBJ2-7
CASSGTSGFYEQYF
TGTGCCAGCAGTGGGACTAGCGGATTTTACGAGCAGTACTTC
>-|few|TRBV6-1|TRBJ1-5
CATRTDSNQPQHF
TGTGCCACCCGGACAGATAGCAATCAGCCCCAGCATTTT
>TRBD2|-|TRBV18|TRBJ2-3
CASSPIGRVGTDTQYF
TGCGCCAGCTCACCGATCGGGAGGGTCGGCACAGATACGCAGTATTTT
>-|many|TRBV24-1|TRBJ2-3
CATSESSATDTQYF
TGTGCCACCAGTGAATCTAGCGCCACAGATACGCAGTATTTT
>TRBD1|few|TRBV5-1|TRBJ2-7
CASSRDRGSDEQYF
TGCGCCAGCAGCCGGGACAGGGGATCAGACGAGCAGTACTTC
>TRBD1|-|TRBV25-1|TRBJ2-5
CASSSQDRGGETQYF
TGTGCCAGCAGTTCTCAGGACAGGGGTGGGGAGACCCAGTACTTC
>TRBD2|-|TRBV5-1|TRBJ2-1
CASSLAGTRGDEQFF
TGCGCCAGCAGCTTGGCCGGGACTAGAGGCGATGAGCAGTTCTTC
>-|few|TRBV5-1|TRBJ2-5
CASSLGGREFETQYF
TGCGCCAGCAGCTTGGGCGGAAGGGAGTTTGAGACCCAGTACTTC
>-|-|TRBV20-1|TRBJ1-5
CSARPPGSNQPQHF
TGCAGTGCTAGACCCCCCGGGAGCAATCAGCCCCAGCATTTT
>-|-|TRBV5-1|TRBJ2-7
CASSSLVAGASYEQYF
TGCGCCAGCAGCTCTTTAGTCGCAGGGGCCTCCTACGAGCAGTACTTC
>TRBD1|few|TRBV29-1|TRBJ1-2
CSVNTGGYGYTF
TGCAGCGTGAATACAGGGGGCTATGGCTACACCTTC
>TRBD2|few|TRBV5-1|TRBJ2-2
CASSFLGLAENTGELFF
TGCGCCAGCAGCTTCCTGGGACTAGCGGAGAACACCGGGGAGCTGTTTTTT
>-|-|TRBV18|TRBJ2-1
CASSPPSRQFNEQFF
TGTGCCAGCTCACCTCCTAGCCGTCAATTCAATGAGCAGTTCTTC
>-|few|TRBV11-1|TRBJ2-2
CASSRSAGELFF
TGTGCCAGCAGCCGGTCCGCCGGGGAGCTGTTTTTT
>TRBD1|-|TRBV5-1|TRBJ1-3
CASSVGQSGNTIYF
TGCGCCAGCAGCGTGGGACAGTCTGGAAACACCATATATTTT
>-|few|TRBV6-5|TRBJ2-6
CASSYLTSGRSGANVLTF
TGTGCCAGCAGTTACCTGACAAGCGGGCGCTCTGGGGCCAACGTCCTGACTTTC
>-|-|TRBV4-2|TRBJ2-5
CASSQDSTGAAQETQYF
TGTGCCAGCAGCCAAGATTCTACGGGGGCCGCCCAAGAGACCCAGTACTTC
>-|few|TRBV12-3/TRBV12-4|TRBJ1-6
CASSLEGPFFNSPLHF
TGTGCCAGCAGTTTAGAGGGGCCTTTTTTTAATTCACCCCTCCACTTT